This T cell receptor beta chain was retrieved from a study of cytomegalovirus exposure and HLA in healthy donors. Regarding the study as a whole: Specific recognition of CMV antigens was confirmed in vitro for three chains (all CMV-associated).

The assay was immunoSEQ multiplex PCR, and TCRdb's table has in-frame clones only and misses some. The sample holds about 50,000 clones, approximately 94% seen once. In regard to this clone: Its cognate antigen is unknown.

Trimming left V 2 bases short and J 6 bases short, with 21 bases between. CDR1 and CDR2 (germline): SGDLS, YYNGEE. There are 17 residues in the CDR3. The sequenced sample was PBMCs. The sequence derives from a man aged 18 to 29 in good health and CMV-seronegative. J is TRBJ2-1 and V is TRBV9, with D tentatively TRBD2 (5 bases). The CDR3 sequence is CASSVLGGLVPLNEQFF. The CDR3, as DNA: TGTGCCAGCAGCGTCCTAGGAGGCCTAGTCCCCCTCAATGAGCAGTTCTTC.